Listed here are 32 T cell receptor beta chains from one sample, sequenced in a study of identical twins. TCRdb independently ran MiXCR on the 5' RACE reads; one entry per CDR3 protein. Among around 500,000 distinct CDR3 sequences listed, 14% were seen once. These data also formed part of another study, on yellow fever vaccine responses in identical twins.

Sequenced material: CD4+ T cells sorted from blood. The receptors were gathered from a woman aged 18-29 years in good health.

A few counts support this clonotype. This chain connects TRBV5-1 to TRBJ1-1; D not certain. CDR3 length: 13 residues. The ends were cut back, 0 bases at V and 1 base at J, with 4 bases in the middle. The germline CDR1 and CDR2 sequences are SGHRS and YFSETQ. This chain's CDR3 is CASSLDKNTEAFF. CDR3 DNA sequence: TGCGCCAGCAGCTTGGACAAGAACACTGAAGCTTTCTTT.

With regard to this clonotype: A junction end diverges from the germline sequence, so it may reflect a read error. This chain uses TRBV12-3 or TRBV12-4 with TRBJ1-3; no clear D gene. The CDR3 is 12 amino acids. The DNA for the CDR3 is TGTGCCAGCAGTTTAGGAGGAAACGCCATATATTTT. Protein: CASSLGGNAIYF.

The chain recombines TRBV4-1 with TRBJ2-1; 11 nucleotides align to TRBD2. The length of the CDR3 is 21 residues. V trimming: 0 bases; J trimming: 0 bases; junction bases outside the gene matches: 13. Germline-derived CDR1 and CDR2 are MGHRA and YSYEKL. The CDR3 here is CASSQESLTSGADSSYNEQFF. The CDR3, as DNA: TGCGCCAGCAGCCAAGAAAGTTTGACTAGCGGGGCCGATAGCTCCTACAATGAGCAGTTCTTC.

The J gene is TRBJ1-4, the V gene TRBV27; possible D gene TRBD1, 6 bases. The germline CDR1 and CDR2 sequences are MNHEY and SMNVEV (reference sequence). The CDR3 is made up of 14 amino acids. Trimming cost V 7 bases and J 7 bases, with 16 bases left between them. The CDR3 bases are TGTGCCAGCATCAGAGGGGGTTGGGTTGAAAAACTGTTTTTT. This encodes CASIRGGWVEKLFF.

This clonotype was detected only a few times. The CDR3 DNA reads as TGTGCCAGCAGCTTAGAAACAGCCACAGATACGCAGTATTTT. This encodes CASSLETATDTQYF. This chain uses TRBV7-9 with TRBJ2-3; D is uncertain. CDR3 length: 14 amino acids. Per germline, CDR1 SEHNR and CDR2 FQNEAQ (reference sequence). The V and J ends lost 1 base and 2 bases respectively, with 7 bases between them.

Written as DNA, the CDR3 is TGTGCCAGCAGTCCCCTCCACAGGGTTGGTCAGCCCCAGCATTTT. It encodes CASSPLHRVGQPQHF. The genes are TRBV28 and TRBJ1-5, with a weak D call TRBD1 (6 bases). Germline CDR1 is MDHEN and CDR2 is SYDVKM. The CDR3 is 15 amino acids. With 5 bases removed from V and 6 bases from J, the gap between germline ends came to 17 bases.

The sample holds a few counts of this clonotype. The J gene is TRBJ2-1, the V gene TRBV5-1; perhaps TRBD1 as D (6 bases). The germline V gene has CDR1 SGHRS and CDR2 YFSETQ. This CDR3 is 14 amino acids long. V lost 2 bases, J lost 5 bases, and 11 bases lay in between. DNA for the CDR3: TGCGCCAGCAGCTTTAGGACAGATAACAATGAGCAGTTCTTC. The encoded protein is CASSFRTDNNEQFF.

In this sample, this clonotype turned up a few times. The genes are TRBV4-2 and TRBJ2-2; TRBD1 aligns across 9 bases. Losses at the gene ends were 2 bases for V and 5 bases for J; bases not matched to a gene: 6. Germline values: CDR1 LGHNA, CDR2 YNFKEQ. The CDR3 is 16 residues long. This CDR3 reads CASSQPQGAGTGELFF. CDR3 nucleotide sequence: TGTGCCAGCAGCCAACCACAGGGGGCGGGAACCGGGGAGCTGTTTTTT.

This clonotype has just a few counts. The rearrangement uses TRBV6-2 or TRBV6-3 and TRBJ2-1; tentative D call: TRBD1 (6 bases). The V gene's germline CDR1 is MNHEY and CDR2 SVGEGT. This CDR3 has 13 amino acids. The V end lost 8 bases, the J end lost 7 bases, and 15 bases lay between the germline ends. Written as DNA, the CDR3 is TGTGCCAGCCAAAGAGGGGGTGGGAATGAGCAGTTCTTC. Protein: CASQRGGGNEQFF.

This clonotype has ten or more counts. The rearrangement links TRBV5-1 to TRBJ2-1; the match to TRBD1 covers 10 bases. This CDR3 has 14 amino acids. Germline CDR1 SGHRS, CDR2 YFSETQ. Trimming removed 4 bases from V and 6 bases from J; junction bases left unmatched: 4. Here the CDR3 reads CASSNRDRGNEQFF. The CDR3 DNA sequence: TGCGCCAGCAGCAACCGGGACAGGGGCAATGAGCAGTTCTTC.

This clonotype was observed a handful of times. The V and J genes are TRBV5-1 and TRBJ2-1, with D tentatively TRBD2 (6 bases). Looked up from germline, CDR1 is SGHRS and CDR2 is YFSETQ. This CDR3 has 16 amino acids. The V gene lost 4 bases and the J gene lost 6 bases, with 20 bases spanning the gap. CDR3 region: CASSPGLLLRSNEQFF. CDR3 bases: TGCGCCAGCAGCCCGGGACTCCTCTTGAGGTCCAATGAGCAGTTCTTC.

This chain links TRBV3-1 with TRBJ1-1; D perhaps matches TRBD1 (6 bases). CDR1 is LGHDT, CDR2 YNNKEL, per germline (reference sequence). Trimming cost V 3 bases and J 4 bases, with 18 bases left between them. CDR3 length: 16 amino acids. CDR3 region: CASSHEGRGRGTEAFF. The CDR3 DNA sequence: TGTGCCAGCAGCCACGAAGGACGGGGCAGGGGCACTGAAGCTTTCTTT.

This clonotype was seen a few times. The J gene is TRBJ2-4, the V gene TRBV28, with D possibly TRBD1 on 5 matching bases. Per germline, CDR1 MDHEN and CDR2 SYDVKM. The CDR3 is made up of 15 amino acids. The germline V and J ends were trimmed by 5 bases and 0 bases, with 11 bases remaining between them. This chain's CDR3 is CASSPRQIAKNIQYF. Written as DNA, the CDR3 is TGTGCCAGCAGTCCCCGACAGATAGCCAAAAACATTCAGTACTTC. Full variable domain (remainder filled in from reference TRBV28 and TRBJ2-4): DVKVTQSSRYLVKRTGEKVFLECVQDMDHENMFWYRQDPGLGLRLIYFSYDVKMKEKGDIPEGYSVSREKKERFSLILESASTNQTSMYLCASSPRQIAKNIQYFGAGTRLSVL.

The chain is built from TRBV20-1 and TRBJ2-1; 10 positions match TRBD1. J gave up 1 base and V 6 bases, and 6 bases lay outside the gene matches. This CDR3 region has 15 residues. Germline assignment: CDR1 DFQATT and CDR2 SNEGSKA (reference sequence). The CDR3 coding sequence is TGCAGTGCAACGGGACAGGGGATTTCCTACAATGAGCAGTTCTTC. As protein: CSATGQGISYNEQFF.

This clonotype was seen a few times. The chain couples TRBV20-1 to TRBJ1-6; D might be TRBD1 (5 bases). The V and J ends lost 1 base and 10 bases respectively, with 11 bases between them. Germline V gene sequence: CDR1 DFQATT, CDR2 SNEGSKA (reference sequence). The CDR3 runs 13 residues. CDR3 nucleotides: TGCAGTGCTAGAGGGGGCCCTGGATCACCCCTCCACTTT. Protein product: CSARGGPGSPLHF.

The chain carries TRBV5-4 and TRBJ2-2; perhaps TRBD1 as D (5 bases). Trimming pared 3 bases from V and 8 bases from J, leaving 11 bases between. The V gene's germline CDR1 is SGHNT and CDR2 YYREEE (reference sequence). The CDR3 contains 13 residues. This chain's CDR3 is CASSSSQGGELFF. For the CDR3, the DNA is TGTGCCAGCAGCTCAAGTCAGGGTGGGGAGCTGTTTTTT.

This chain connects TRBV20-1 to TRBJ2-7; 7 bases line up with TRBD1. Germline V gene lookup returns CDR1 DFQATT and CDR2 SNEGSKA (reference sequence). V dropped 5 bases and J dropped 0; count of bases not matched to a gene: 7. The CDR3 consists of 14 residues. The CDR3: CSAEDRETSYEQYF. CDR3 in DNA: TGCAGTGCTGAAGACAGGGAGACCTCCTACGAGCAGTACTTC.

This clonotype was detected only a few times. This chain connects TRBV12-3 or TRBV12-4 to TRBJ2-7, with 9 positions matching TRBD1. This CDR3 contains 14 residues. V shed 6 bases and J 2 bases; nucleotides not matched to a gene: 5. The CDR3 protein is CASSQRQGAYEQYF. The DNA for the CDR3 is TGTGCCAGCAGCCAAAGACAGGGGGCCTACGAGCAGTACTTC.

This clonotype showed up just a few times. The chain has TRBV11-2 and TRBJ1-1; possible D gene TRBD1, 5 bases. From germline, CDR1 is SGHAT and CDR2 FQNNGV. With 5 bases removed from V and 5 bases from J, the gap between germline ends came to 12 bases. CDR3 length: 13 residues. Here the CDR3 reads CASSHRQGTEAFF. The CDR3 DNA follows: TGTGCCAGCAGCCATCGTCAGGGAACTGAAGCTTTCTTT.

The chain carries TRBV15 and TRBJ2-5; the match to TRBD1 covers 7 bases. Trimming removed 5 bases from V and 7 bases from J; junction bases left unmatched: 13. Germline V gene lookup returns CDR1 LNHNV and CDR2 YYDKDF (reference sequence). This CDR3 comprises 15 residues. As DNA, the CDR3 is TGTGCCACCAGCGAGTATAAGGGGGCGCACGGGACCCAGTACTTC. Translation gives CATSEYKGAHGTQYF.

This clonotype was picked up many times. This chain links TRBV3-1 with TRBJ2-4; D is unclear. Trimming removed 1 base from V and 1 base from J, with 5 bases in between. The CDR3 totals 14 residues. The germline V gene encodes CDR1 LGHDT and CDR2 YNNKEL (reference sequence). The CDR3 here is CASSQVLAKNIQYF. The CDR3 DNA reads TGTGCCAGCAGCCAAGTACTTGCCAAAAACATTCAGTACTTC.

This chain connects TRBV19 to TRBJ2-7; 10 nucleotides match TRBD1. The CDR3 consists of 14 residues. Germline V gene lookup returns CDR1 LNHDA and CDR2 SQIVND (reference sequence). J was trimmed by 5 bases and V by 11 bases; bases with no gene match: 12. The DNA for the CDR3 is TGTGCCGGACCCCCCGGGACAGGGGTGCACGAGCAGTACTTC. It specifies CAGPPGTGVHEQYF.

This clonotype was picked up a small number of times. This chain links TRBV6-2 or TRBV6-3 with TRBJ1-4, with D unresolved. Trimming shortened V by 8 bases and J by 8 bases, and 9 bases separated the two germline ends. Germline V CDR1 and CDR2: MNHEY, SVGEGT. The length of the CDR3 is 11 residues. The CDR3 DNA reads as TGTGCCAGCTCTTGGCGGGAAAAACTGTTTTTT. It yields the protein CASSWREKLFF.

V is TRBV29-1 and J is TRBJ2-7, with TRBD1 identical over 8 bases. Trimming took 7 bases from V and 2 from J; bases not matched to a gene: 4. CDR1 SQVTM and CDR2 ANQGSEA come from the germline V gene. The CDR3 sequence is 12 residues long. Here the CDR3 reads CSGGQAAYEQYF. CDR3 nucleotide sequence: TGCAGCGGGGGACAGGCGGCCTACGAGCAGTACTTC.

The chain combines TRBV29-1 with TRBJ2-7, with unresolved D. The CDR3 extends over 14 amino acids. V lost 4 bases to trimming and J lost 0 bases, with 13 bases between them. Germline CDR1 reads SQVTM; CDR2 reads ANQGSEA. CDR3 sequence reads: CSVAGQVSSYEQYF. CDR3 coding DNA: TGCAGCGTTGCCGGGCAGGTTAGCTCCTACGAGCAGTACTTC.

J is TRBJ2-2 and V is TRBV27; D is possibly TRBD1 (7 bases). There are 16 residues in the CDR3. Trimming shortened V by 3 bases and J by 7 bases, and 18 bases separated the two germline ends. Germline V gene lookup returns CDR1 MNHEY and CDR2 SMNVEV (reference sequence). In DNA, the CDR3 is TGTGCCAGCAGTTTGGTCGGAGGGGGCGCTTACGGGGAGCTGTTTTTT. This codes for CASSLVGGGAYGELFF.

The chain recombines TRBV27 with TRBJ2-1; the match to TRBD2 covers 12 bases. Germline CDR1 is MNHEY and CDR2 is SMNVEV (reference sequence). There are 16 residues in the CDR3. V was clipped by 5 bases and J by 3 bases; unmatched bases: 5. CDR3 region: CASSITSGGYYNEQFF. In nucleotides, the CDR3 is TGTGCCAGCAGTATAACTAGCGGGGGGTACTACAATGAGCAGTTCTTC.

The rearrangement joins TRBV30 to TRBJ1-5, with D possibly being TRBD1 (5 bases). The CDR3 is 15 amino acids. Germline values: CDR1 GTSNPN, CDR2 SVGIG (reference sequence). V lost 2 bases and J lost 2, with 13 bases in between. The CDR3 region is CAWSRGGSGNQPQHF. DNA for the CDR3: TGTGCCTGGAGTCGCGGGGGGTCTGGCAATCAGCCCCAGCATTTT.

The chain recombines TRBV9 with TRBJ2-3; 7 bases map to TRBD2. This CDR3 is 14 amino acids long. Germline V gene lookup returns CDR1 SGDLS and CDR2 YYNGEE. V lost 2 bases, J lost 4 bases, and 4 bases stayed unmatched. The CDR3 here is CASSVLAAADTQYF. The CDR3 coding sequence is TGTGCCAGCAGCGTTCTAGCGGCAGCAGATACGCAGTATTTT. Drawing the rest from reference TRBV9 and TRBJ2-3, the complete variable domain is DSGVTQTPKHLITATGQRVTLRCSPRSGDLSVYWYQQSLDQGLQFLIQYYNGEERAKGNILERFSAQQFPDLHSELNLSSLELGDSALYFCASSVLAAADTQYFGPGTRLTVL.

Only one count was recorded for this clonotype. The CDR3 coding sequence is TGTGCCAGCAGCCCCCCCGACAGGGTGGATCAGCCCCAGCATTTT. It yields the protein CASSPPDRVDQPQHF. The rearrangement links TRBV28 to TRBJ1-5; 7 bases are a match to TRBD1. V shed 6 bases, J shed 5 bases, and the junction held 10 bases outside the gene matches. Per germline, CDR1 MDHEN and CDR2 SYDVKM. CDR3 length: 15 residues.

The rearrangement joins TRBV29-1 to TRBJ2-5; D is tentatively TRBD1 or TRBD2 (6 bases each). V was pared by 4 bases and J by 5 bases, with 11 bases between. CDR1 SQVTM and CDR2 ANQGSEA come from the germline V gene. The CDR3 is made up of 12 amino acids. CDR3 region: CSVGGALETQYF. The CDR3 DNA reads TGCAGCGTTGGGGGGGCTTTGGAGACCCAGTACTTC.

The V and J genes are TRBV11-2 and TRBJ2-3; no clear D. CDR1 is SGHAT and CDR2 is FQNNGV in the germline V gene. Trimming left V 3 bases short and J 3 bases short, with 10 bases between. The CDR3 runs to 14 residues. The DNA for the CDR3 is TGTGCCAGCAGCTTGGGAAAACCGACAGATACGCAGTATTTT. Encoded protein: CASSLGKPTDTQYF.